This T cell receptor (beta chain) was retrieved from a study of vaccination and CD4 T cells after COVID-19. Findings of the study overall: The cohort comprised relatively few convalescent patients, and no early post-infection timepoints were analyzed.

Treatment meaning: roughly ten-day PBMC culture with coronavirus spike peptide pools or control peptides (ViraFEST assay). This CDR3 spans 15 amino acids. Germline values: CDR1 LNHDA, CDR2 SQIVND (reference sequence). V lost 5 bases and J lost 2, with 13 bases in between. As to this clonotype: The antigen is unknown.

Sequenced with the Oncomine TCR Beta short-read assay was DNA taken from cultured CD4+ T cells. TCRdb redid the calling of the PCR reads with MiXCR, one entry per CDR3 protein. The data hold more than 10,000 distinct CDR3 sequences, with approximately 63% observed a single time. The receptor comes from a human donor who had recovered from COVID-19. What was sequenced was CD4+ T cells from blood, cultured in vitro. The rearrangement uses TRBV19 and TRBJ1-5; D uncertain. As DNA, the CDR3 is TGTGCCAGTAGTCTATGGACTGGGGGCAATCAGCCCCAGCATTTT. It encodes CASSLWTGGNQPQHF.